This T cell receptor beta chain was documented in a study of T cells in Graves' hyperthyroidism and ophthalmopathy. Across the study: Peripheral blood samples were taken at initial diagnosis, prior to any treatment.

General study points: Most clonotypes that expanded in the thyroid above 0.001 also showed up in blood.

Exclusion of patients followed from uncontrolled infection, other autoimmune disease, pregnancy or lactation. Diagnoses used clinical symptoms, serum thyroxine and TRAb, thyroid ultrasound and orbital computed tomography. Of note for this clonotype: The antigen is unknown. A much larger clonotype is one base distant, so this may be a read error.

TCR beta CDR3 sequences were amplified from RNA transcripts. The study used the HTBI primer set for a first-round RT-PCR of the TCR CDR3. A single record per CDR3 protein comes from TCRdb applying MiXCR to the multiplex PCR reads. In the table there are 340,000 or so distinct CDR3 sequences, 21% of which are singletons. The sample consisted of blood. This clonotype originated in a woman in her forties or fifties with Graves' hyperthyroidism.

CDR3 nucleotide sequence: TGTGCCAGCAGTGGTTGGGGGGCGGGACCCAACACTGAAGCTCTCTTT. Translation: CASSGWGAGPNTEALF. The genes are TRBV6-1 and TRBJ1-1; TRBD1 might be the D (6 bases). There are 16 residues in the CDR3. Per germline, CDR1 MNHNS and CDR2 SASEGT.